The 32 T cell receptor beta chains in this list originate from one sample, sequenced in a study of shared clonotypes between healthy human individuals. Positively selected for CCR7, the CD45RO-negative cells used as naive CD8 cells excluded terminally differentiated effector memory CD45RA+ cells. Using immunoSEQ multiplex PCR, the repertoire was profiled, and TCRdb retains in-frame clones only, with some absent. Of 700,000 to 950,000 clones listed, roughly 96% are singletons. Sequences were obtained from naive CD8+ T cells sorted from blood. These receptors all stem from a man under 40 in good health.

The V and J genes are TRBV9 and TRBJ1-4; 8 bases agree with TRBD1. The CDR3 has 17 amino acids. The junction had 14 bases not matched to a gene; V was cut back by 3 bases and J by 7 bases. Looked up from germline, CDR1 is SGDLS and CDR2 is YYNGEE. The CDR3 sequence: CASSGERDRGIGEKLFF. The CDR3 DNA follows: TGTGCCAGCAGCGGAGAGAGAGACAGGGGCATAGGTGAAAAACTGTTTTTT.

This clone was found once. Different DNA sequences within this sample yield the same CDR3. This chain links TRBV5-1 with TRBJ1-1, with D possibly TRBD1 on 5 matching bases. CDR1 is SGHRS and CDR2 is YFSETQ in the germline V gene. The CDR3 has 15 amino acids. Trimming left V 0 bases short and J 1 base short, with 10 bases between. For the CDR3, the DNA is TGCGCCAGCAGCTTGGTGGGGCAGGGGAACACTGAAGCTTTCTTT. It encodes CASSLVGQGNTEAFF.

This clone has just one count. The chain has TRBV11-2 and TRBJ2-7, with TRBD2 identical over 9 bases. There are 15 residues in the CDR3. Looked up from germline, CDR1 is SGHAT and CDR2 is FQNNGV. The V segment lost 5 bases and the J segment 3 bases; nucleotides outside the gene matches: 8. The CDR3 is CASSTRLAVYYEQYF. The CDR3 DNA follows: TGTGCCAGCAGCACCCGACTAGCGGTTTACTACGAGCAGTACTTC.

Only one count was recorded for this clone. The CDR3 nucleotides read TGTGCCAGCAGTTACCCAGGACAGGAGCGCCCCTACGAGCAGTACTTC. It codes for CASSYPGQERPYEQYF. The J gene is TRBJ2-7, the V gene TRBV6-6; the match to TRBD1 covers 7 bases. V was clipped by 2 bases and J by 2 bases; unmatched bases: 9. This CDR3 comprises 16 residues. The germline V gene has CDR1 MNHNY and CDR2 SVGAGI (reference sequence).

The chain couples TRBV27 to TRBJ2-1, with 11 nucleotides matching TRBD2. V dropped 7 bases and J dropped 3; count of bases not matched to a gene: 11. The V gene's germline CDR1 is MNHEY and CDR2 SMNVEV (reference sequence). The CDR3 totals 17 residues. This chain's CDR3 is CASKQLGLADIYNEQFF. The CDR3 region has the DNA TGTGCCAGCAAGCAGTTGGGACTAGCGGACATCTACAATGAGCAGTTCTTC.

V and J are TRBV7-9 and TRBJ2-3; 7 bases map to TRBD1. Losses at the gene ends were 1 base for V and 3 bases for J; bases not matched to a gene: 4. The CDR3 spans 15 residues. The germline V gene encodes CDR1 SEHNR and CDR2 FQNEAQ (reference sequence). The CDR3 DNA sequence: TGTGCCAGCAGCTTAGTCAGGGGGAGTACAGATACGCAGTATTTT. This gives the protein CASSLVRGSTDTQYF.

The chain employs TRBV2 and TRBJ2-3; the match to TRBD2 covers 8 bases. CDR1 is SNHLY, CDR2 FYNNEI, per germline. Trimming cost V 8 bases and J 6 bases; bases outside gene matches: 7. This CDR3 spans 13 amino acids. CDR3 DNA: TGTGCCAGCTGGAGCGGGAGCGAGGATACGCAGTATTTT. The encoded protein is CASWSGSEDTQYF. Combining the CDR3 with reference TRBV2 and TRBJ2-3 gives the whole variable domain EPEVTQTPSHQVTQMGQEVILRCVPISNHLYFYWYRQILGQKVEFLVSFYNNEISEKSEIFDDQFSVERPDGSNFTLKIRSTKLEDSAMYFCASWSGSEDTQYFGPGTRLTVL.

This rearrangement joins TRBV29-1 to TRBJ1-5; no definite D call. The length of the CDR3 is 13 residues. Trimming cost V 7 bases and J 8 bases, with 18 bases left between them. Germline CDR1 reads SQVTM; CDR2 reads ANQGSEA. The CDR3 region has the DNA TGCAGCGCCGGCCGCGGACTCAAGGAGCCCCAGCATTTT. Its translation: CSAGRGLKEPQHF.

The chain combines TRBV7-2 with TRBJ2-2, with TRBD2 matching over 8 bases. V was clipped by 1 base and J by 1 base; unmatched bases: 2. Germline CDR1 SGHTA, CDR2 FQGNSA. The CDR3 has 16 residues. The CDR3 protein is CASSLVSGMNTGELFF. CDR3 DNA sequence: TGTGCCAGCAGCTTAGTTAGCGGGATGAACACCGGGGAGCTGTTTTTT. The full variable domain, with the rest looked up from reference TRBV7-2 and TRBJ2-2, is GAGVSQSPSNKVTEKGKDVELRCDPISGHTALYWYRQSLGQGLEFLIYFQGNSAPDKSGLPSDRFSAERTGGSVSTLTIQRTQQEDSAVYLCASSLVSGMNTGELFFGEGSRLTVL.

The chain has TRBV5-8 and TRBJ2-3; 11 bases align to TRBD2. V dropped 0 bases and J dropped 5; count of bases not matched to a gene: 2. Germline V gives CDR1 SGHTS, CDR2 YDEGEE. The CDR3 runs to 15 residues. In nucleotides, the CDR3 is TGTGCCAGCAGCTTGGGGCTAGCGGGGGGAGATACGCAGTATTTT. Amino acid sequence: CASSLGLAGGDTQYF.

The J gene is TRBJ2-3, the V gene TRBV2; D is ambiguous. The germline CDR1 and CDR2 sequences are SNHLY and FYNNEI. Trimming took off 8 bases at V and 1 base at J, with 7 bases between the two ends. The CDR3 is made up of 12 amino acids. The CDR3 region is CASQGRTDTQYF. The CDR3 DNA follows: TGTGCCAGCCAAGGGCGCACAGATACGCAGTATTTT.

The chain carries TRBV28 and TRBJ2-2; 8 bases map to TRBD1. The CDR3 runs to 17 residues. CDR1 is MDHEN, CDR2 SYDVKM, per germline. V lost 6 bases, J lost 3 bases, and 12 bases stayed unmatched. CDR3 in DNA: TGTGCCAGCAGCGGGGTCCTCTTGACAGGGGACACCGGGGAGCTGTTTTTT. It specifies CASSGVLLTGDTGELFF.

This chain links TRBV29-1 with TRBJ2-7; D gene unclear. From germline, CDR1 is SQVTM and CDR2 ANQGSEA. V lost 3 bases and J 0 bases, leaving 9 bases between the germline ends. The CDR3 extends over 13 amino acids. The DNA for the CDR3 is TGCAGCGTTGACGACGGAAGCTCCTACGAGCAGTACTTC. Protein sequence: CSVDDGSSYEQYF.

The chain uses TRBV7-9 and TRBJ2-1, with D possibly being TRBD2 (6 bases). The CDR3 is 16 amino acids. V gave up 5 bases and J gave up 0 bases, with 14 bases separating them. Germline V gene data show CDR1 as SEHNR and CDR2 as FQNEAQ (reference sequence). CDR3 nucleotide sequence: TGTGCCAGCAGCCCTAATAGCGGAAGCTCCTACAATGAGCAGTTCTTC. Protein sequence: CASSPNSGSSYNEQFF. Full variable domain (outside the CDR3, taken from reference TRBV7-9 and TRBJ2-1): DTGVSQNPRHKITKRGQNVTFRCDPISEHNRLYWYRQTLGQGPEFLTYFQNEAQLEKSRLLSDRFSAERPKGSFSTLEIQRTEQGDSAMYLCASSPNSGSSYNEQFFGPGTRLTVL.

The J gene is TRBJ1-1, the V gene TRBV7-9, with D uncertain. Germline-derived CDR1 and CDR2 are SEHNR and FQNEAQ (reference sequence). CDR3 size: 11 residues. V shed 6 bases and J shed 5 bases, with 7 bases lying between them. CDR3 bases: TGTGCCAGCAGGCGAATGACTGAAGCTTTCTTT. It specifies CASRRMTEAFF.

The gene calls are TRBV5-1 and TRBJ2-7, with 7 bases identical to TRBD2. The V gene end was trimmed by 1 base and the J gene end by 5 bases; junction bases not matched to a gene: 9. Per germline, CDR1 SGHRS and CDR2 YFSETQ. The CDR3 is 15 residues long. The CDR3 region is CASSLYGLAVHEQYF. The CDR3 nucleotides are TGCGCCAGCAGCTTGTATGGGCTAGCGGTACACGAGCAGTACTTC.

CDR3 sequence: CASSWADKTQYF. CDR3 DNA sequence: TGTGCCAGTAGTTGGGCGGACAAGACGCAGTATTTT. The chain has TRBV19 and TRBJ2-3; D is possibly TRBD1 (5 bases). This CDR3 comprises 12 residues. Germline CDR1 and CDR2: LNHDA and SQIVND (reference sequence). V was clipped by 5 bases and J by 9 bases, with 12 bases between them.

The chain recombines TRBV11-2 with TRBJ2-3; D is ambiguous. V was pared by 2 bases and J by 7 bases, with 13 bases between. The CDR3 totals 14 residues. Germline V CDR1 and CDR2: SGHAT, FQNNGV. The CDR3 DNA reads TGTGCCAGCAGCTTACCGGACGGCTCGTATACGCAGTATTTT. Its translation: CASSLPDGSYTQYF.

The V call is TRBV6-6, the J call TRBJ2-3; D gene ambiguous. V lost 6 bases to trimming and J lost 0 bases, with 10 bases between them. Germline values: CDR1 MNHNY, CDR2 SVGAGI (reference sequence). The CDR3 is made up of 14 amino acids. DNA of the CDR3: TGTGCCAGCAGAGGACCAGATAGCACAGATACGCAGTATTTT. Amino acids: CASRGPDSTDTQYF.

This chain uses TRBV7-9 with TRBJ2-2, with D possibly TRBD1 on 5 matching bases. The CDR3 length is 14 residues. Germline V gives CDR1 SEHNR, CDR2 FQNEAQ (reference sequence). Trimming stripped 5 bases from V and 7 bases from J, with 14 bases between. The CDR3 sequence is CASSPPRQGGELFF. CDR3 sequence (DNA): TGTGCCAGCAGCCCCCCCCGTCAGGGCGGGGAGCTGTTTTTT.

This clone appeared once. V is TRBV6-5 and J is TRBJ2-1; 7 positions agree with TRBD2. J was trimmed by 2 bases and V by 2 bases; bases with no gene match: 3. This CDR3 comprises 15 residues. The germline gives CDR1 MNHEY, CDR2 SVGAGI. The CDR3 DNA sequence: TGTGCCAGCAGTTACACTGCGGGGGCCTACAATGAGCAGTTCTTC. This gives the protein CASSYTAGAYNEQFF.

The rearrangement joins TRBV29-1 to TRBJ2-7; D not resolved. V lost 4 bases to trimming and J lost 2 bases, with 15 bases between them. The CDR3 loop spans 14 amino acids. Germline-derived CDR1 and CDR2 are SQVTM and ANQGSEA. The CDR3 reads CSVVFGRNPYEQYF. Written as DNA, the CDR3 is TGCAGCGTTGTTTTCGGCCGAAATCCCTACGAGCAGTACTTC.

This sequence joins TRBV27 and TRBJ1-1; D gene unclear. V was trimmed by 5 bases and J by 1 base, leaving 11 bases between them. The CDR3 is 14 amino acids. Germline lookup yields CDR1 MNHEY and CDR2 SMNVEV (reference sequence). CDR3 nucleotide sequence: TGTGCCAGCAGTATAGGACTGGCGAACACTGAAGCTTTCTTT. Translating gives CASSIGLANTEAFF.

The CDR3 sequence: CASSLSGLRTGELFF. The CDR3 coding sequence is TGTGCCAGCAGCTTATCGGGACTTCGAACCGGGGAGCTGTTTTTT. The gene calls are TRBV9 and TRBJ2-2, with a tentative D call TRBD2 (6 bases). Trimming took off 4 bases at V and 5 bases at J, with 15 bases between the two ends. Germline V gives CDR1 SGDLS, CDR2 YYNGEE. This CDR3 has 15 amino acids.

CDR3 in amino acids: CASTGLGNQPQHF. CDR3 DNA: TGTGCCAGCACTGGGTTAGGCAATCAGCCCCAGCATTTT. The V and J genes are TRBV2 and TRBJ1-5; D not resolved. This CDR3 is built from 13 residues. Trimming stripped 7 bases from V and 2 bases from J, with 9 bases between. From germline, CDR1 is SNHLY and CDR2 FYNNEI.

V usage is TRBV19 and J usage is TRBJ1-5, with a tentative D call TRBD1 (5 bases). The V gene lost 7 bases and the J gene lost 2 bases, with 15 bases spanning the gap. This CDR3 comprises 15 residues. Germline V gene lookup returns CDR1 LNHDA and CDR2 SQIVND (reference sequence). The CDR3 here is CASTWGPGGNQPQHF. DNA of the CDR3: TGTGCCAGTACTTGGGGACCTGGTGGCAATCAGCCCCAGCATTTT.

This chain joins TRBV27 and TRBJ2-7; 7 bases match TRBD2. J lost 3 bases, V lost 8 bases, and 16 bases had no gene match. This CDR3 region has 16 residues. Germline V gives CDR1 MNHEY, CDR2 SMNVEV (reference sequence). The CDR3 sequence: CASVGPTGTTGYEQYF. DNA for the CDR3: TGTGCCAGCGTGGGTCCGACCGGGACTACGGGCTACGAGCAGTACTTC.

The chain recombines TRBV4-1 with TRBJ1-3, with D possibly matching TRBD1 (5 bases). Germline CDR1 reads MGHRA; CDR2 reads YSYEKL. Trimming left V 1 base short and J 3 bases short, with 7 bases between. The CDR3 is made up of 14 amino acids. CDR3 bases: TGCGCCAGCAGCCAAGGAGGGGTTGGAAACACCATATATTTT. Translation gives CASSQGGVGNTIYF.

V gene TRBV4-1 combines with J gene TRBJ2-3; 11 bases are a match to TRBD2. Germline CDR1 and CDR2: MGHRA and YSYEKL. V lost 5 bases to trimming and J lost 2 bases; unmatched junction nucleotides: 9. The CDR3 length is 17 residues. The CDR3 spells CASSYQIAGGDTDTQYF. As DNA, the CDR3 is TGCGCCAGCAGCTACCAGATAGCGGGAGGGGACACAGATACGCAGTATTTT.

This clone was seen just once. V gene TRBV5-1 combines with J gene TRBJ1-2, with TRBD1 identical over 8 bases. Germline V gene sequence: CDR1 SGHRS, CDR2 YFSETQ. This CDR3 has 15 residues. V lost 0 bases and J lost 5; bases outside the gene matches: 6. The CDR3 sequence: CASSLVQGAFYGYTF. CDR3 nucleotides: TGCGCCAGCAGCTTGGTTCAGGGGGCTTTTTATGGCTACACCTTC.

The chain links TRBV9 to TRBJ2-3, with D perhaps TRBD2 (5 bases). V lost 4 bases and J 0 bases, leaving 6 bases between the germline ends. This CDR3 contains 13 residues. The germline V gene encodes CDR1 SGDLS and CDR2 YYNGEE. The DNA of the CDR3 is TGTGCCAGCAGCACGGGGAGCACAGATACGCAGTATTTT. This sequence encodes CASSTGSTDTQYF.

The chain is built from TRBV13 and TRBJ2-1; the D is unclear. V shed 4 bases and J shed 4 bases, with 23 bases lying between them. The CDR3 length is 18 residues. Germline CDR1 PRHDT, CDR2 FYEKMQ (reference sequence). This chain's CDR3 is CASSSPIWPDLDYNEQFF. In nucleotides, the CDR3 is TGTGCCAGCAGCTCCCCAATCTGGCCAGACCTAGATTACAATGAGCAGTTCTTC.